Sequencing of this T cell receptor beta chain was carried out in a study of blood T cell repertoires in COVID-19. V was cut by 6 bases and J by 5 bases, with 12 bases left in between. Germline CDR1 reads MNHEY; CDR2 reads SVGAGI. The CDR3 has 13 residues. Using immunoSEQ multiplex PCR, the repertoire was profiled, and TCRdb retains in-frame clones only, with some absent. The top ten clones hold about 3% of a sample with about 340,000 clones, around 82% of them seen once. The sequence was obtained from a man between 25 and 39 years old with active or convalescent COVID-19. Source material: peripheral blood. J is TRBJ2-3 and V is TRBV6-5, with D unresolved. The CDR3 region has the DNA TGTGCCAGCAGGGCCGCAGTAATAGATACGCAGTATTTT. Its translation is CASRAAVIDTQYF.